Presented here are 18 T cell receptor beta chains from one specimen sequenced in a study of blood T cells in healthy people across ages. It was with a sample-barcoded 5' primer and a J-beta primer mix that a second PCR of roughly 7 to 12 cycles was run. TCRdb recomputed calls from the 5' RACE reads with MiXCR, one row per CDR3 protein. The data hold 1.5 million to 1.8 million distinct CDR3 sequences, with approximately 43% observed a single time. Sequenced sample: blood. These receptor sequences come from a young woman in good health.

The sample holds a few counts of this clonotype. The chain couples TRBV2 to TRBJ2-5, with a possible D match to TRBD2 (5 bases). The germline V gene encodes CDR1 SNHLY and CDR2 FYNNEI. With 6 bases removed from V and 2 bases from J, the gap between germline ends came to 19 bases. The CDR3 spans 16 residues. The CDR3 DNA reads as TGTGCCAGCAGAGGCCTCCGGGCTAGCAGACAAGAGACCCAGTACTTC. Translating gives CASRGLRASRQETQYF. The complete variable domain, with remaining parts taken from reference TRBV2 and TRBJ2-5, reads EPEVTQTPSHQVTQMGQEVILRCVPISNHLYFYWYRQILGQKVEFLVSFYNNEISEKSEIFDDQFSVERPDGSNFTLKIRSTKLEDSAMYFCASRGLRASRQETQYFGPGTRLLVL.

About this clonotype itself: Mismatch with germline at one junction end may stem from a read error. The J gene is TRBJ2-5, the V gene TRBV9, with TRBD2 matching over 8 bases. This CDR3 has 14 amino acids. From germline, CDR1 is SGDLS and CDR2 YYNGEE. The CDR3 DNA reads as TGTGCCAACAGCGAGGACGGGAGGGAAGAGACCCAGTACTTC. Residues: CANSEDGREETQYF.

On this clonotype itself: Mismatch with germline at one junction end may stem from a read error. The chain links TRBV7-8 to TRBJ1-4, with D perhaps matching TRBD1 (6 bases). Germline lookup yields CDR1 SGHVS and CDR2 FQNEAQ. The CDR3 runs 16 residues. CDR3 amino acids: CAGSLEGGATNEKLFF. CDR3 nucleotides: TGTGCCGGCAGCTTAGAAGGGGGGGCAACTAATGAAAAACTGTTTTTT.

As to this clonotype: An end of the junction differs from the germline gene, which may be a read error. This chain connects TRBV5-1 to TRBJ2-2; no clear D gene. CDR1 is SGHRS and CDR2 is YFSETQ in the germline V gene. There are 15 residues in the CDR3. The CDR3 DNA reads TGTGCCAGCAGCTCTCGCATGGTCCGGACCGGGGAGCTGTTTTTT. This codes for CASSSRMVRTGELFF.

The chain recombines TRBV6-2 or TRBV6-3 with TRBJ2-1; a weak D match, TRBD2 (7 bases). Trimming took 8 bases from V and 9 from J, leaving 20 bases between them. CDR1 MNHEY and CDR2 SVGEGT come from the germline V gene. The CDR3 loop spans 14 amino acids. CDR3 loop: CASDERGGPSEQFF. In DNA form, the CDR3 reads TGTGCCAGCGACGAGAGGGGGGGGCCGAGTGAGCAGTTCTTC.

This chain links TRBV20-1 with TRBJ1-3; D unresolved. The CDR3 has 13 residues. Germline assignment: CDR1 DFQATT and CDR2 SNEGSKA (reference sequence). Deletions cut 1 base from V and 8 bases from J, with 12 bases between. The CDR3: CSARAPLPDTIYF. CDR3 bases: TGCAGTGCTAGAGCCCCCCTTCCGGACACCATATATTTT.

The CDR3 bases are TGTGCCAGCAGTTTTGGTCGGACAACTGAAGCTTTCTTT. Its translation is CASSFGRTTEAFF. V and J are TRBV28 and TRBJ1-1; a weak D match, TRBD1 (5 bases). The V and J ends lost 3 bases and 5 bases respectively, with 10 bases between them. Per the germline V gene, CDR1 is MDHEN and CDR2 is SYDVKM. There are 13 residues in the CDR3.

As to this clonotype: A junction boundary mismatches the germline segment, possibly from a read error. The V and J genes are TRBV7-2 and TRBJ1-2, with D unclear. The germline CDR1 and CDR2 sequences are SGHTA and FQGNSA. There are 13 residues in the CDR3. This CDR3 reads CACSSGSHDGYTF. The CDR3 nucleotides read TGTGCCTGCAGCTCGGGATCACACGATGGCTACACCTTC.

The J gene is TRBJ1-5, the V gene TRBV27; 10 nucleotides align to TRBD1. The junction had 7 bases not matched to a gene; V was cut back by 11 bases and J by 3 bases. Germline CDR1 is MNHEY and CDR2 is SMNVEV (reference sequence). This CDR3 spans 14 amino acids. The chain's CDR3 is CASMGQGFNQPQHF. Written as DNA, the CDR3 is TGTGCCTCCATGGGACAGGGGTTCAATCAGCCCCAGCATTTT.

The chain carries TRBV7-2 and TRBJ1-5; 7 nucleotides line up with TRBD1. V shed 0 bases and J 7 bases; nucleotides not matched to a gene: 6. There are 15 residues in the CDR3. CDR1 SGHTA and CDR2 FQGNSA come from the germline V gene. For the CDR3, the DNA is TGTGCCAGCAGCTTAGCTGGACAGGTAGGACAGCCCCAGCATTTT. Amino acid sequence: CASSLAGQVGQPQHF. Filled out from reference TRBV7-2 and TRBJ1-5, the complete variable domain reads GAGVSQSPSNKVTEKGKDVELRCDPISGHTALYWYRQSLGQGLEFLIYFQGNSAPDKSGLPSDRFSAERTGGSVSTLTIQRTQQEDSAVYLCASSLAGQVGQPQHFGDGTRLSIL.

In its sample, this clonotype was seen a few times. This chain links TRBV30 with TRBJ1-1, with D unresolved. CDR3 size: 9 residues. Germline CDR1 GTSNPN, CDR2 SVGIG (reference sequence). Trimming shortened V by 5 bases and J by 10 bases, and 8 bases separated the two germline ends. The CDR3 here is CAWGPIAFF. The CDR3 DNA is TGTGCCTGGGGCCCTATAGCTTTCTTT.

The chain links TRBV27 to TRBJ1-1; 11 bases align to TRBD1. CDR3 length equals 16 residues. CDR1 MNHEY and CDR2 SMNVEV come from the germline V gene (reference sequence). J was trimmed by 4 bases and V by 5 bases; bases with no gene match: 9. CDR3 DNA sequence: TGTGCCAGCAGTACCCGAGGACAGGGGGCGATCACTGAAGCTTTCTTT. It is translated as CASSTRGQGAITEAFF.

The rearrangement uses TRBV20-1 and TRBJ1-2, with D possibly matching TRBD1 (6 bases). Trimming removed 3 bases at V and 1 base at J, with 12 bases between. This CDR3 has 14 amino acids. Germline lookup yields CDR1 DFQATT and CDR2 SNEGSKA (reference sequence). The CDR3 is CSASPGHRNYGYTF. CDR3 sequence (DNA): TGCAGTGCTAGTCCGGGACACCGTAACTATGGCTACACCTTC.

The V and J genes are TRBV14 and TRBJ2-5; TRBD2 agrees at 9 bases. The CDR3 is made up of 16 amino acids. Per the germline V gene, CDR1 is SGHDN and CDR2 is FVKESK. Trimming cost V 4 bases and J 11 bases; bases outside gene matches: 17. The CDR3: CASSPFHALAGNEQYF. The CDR3 bases are TGTGCCAGCAGCCCCTTCCATGCACTAGCGGGTAATGAGCAGTACTTC.

This clonotype was picked up a small number of times. The chain couples TRBV28 to TRBJ2-7, with TRBD2 matching 7 bases. Looked up from germline, CDR1 is MDHEN and CDR2 is SYDVKM. V dropped 8 bases and J dropped 3; count of bases not matched to a gene: 4. There are 12 residues in the CDR3. CDR3 amino acids: CASLAENYEQYF. The DNA for the CDR3 is TGTGCCAGCCTAGCGGAGAACTACGAGCAGTACTTC.

V is TRBV29-1 and J is TRBJ2-3; the match to TRBD1 covers 8 bases. V dropped 7 bases and J dropped 0; count of bases not matched to a gene: 6. Germline CDR1 is SQVTM and CDR2 is ANQGSEA. CDR3 size: 14 residues. DNA of the CDR3: TGCAGCGCTGATACAGGGGGGAGCACAGATACGCAGTATTTT. Translated: CSADTGGSTDTQYF.

The V gene is TRBV7-2, the J gene TRBJ1-2; 9 nucleotides agree with TRBD1. Germline CDR1 reads SGHTA; CDR2 reads FQGNSA. CDR3 length equals 14 residues. V lost 5 bases, J lost 6 bases, and 7 bases stayed unmatched. For the CDR3, the DNA is TGTGCCAGCAGCGTAGGACAGGGGAGGAATGGCTACACCTTC. Translating gives CASSVGQGRNGYTF.

This rearrangement joins TRBV10-3 to TRBJ2-5; 8 bases match TRBD1. Germline V gives CDR1 ENHRY, CDR2 SYGVKD. V shed 0 bases and J 3 bases; nucleotides not matched to a gene: 9. This CDR3 is built from 17 residues. CDR3 sequence: CAISESIKDREEETQYF. The CDR3 nucleotides read TGTGCCATCAGTGAGTCAATTAAGGACAGGGAGGAAGAGACCCAGTACTTC.